A selection of T cell receptor beta chains follows, all from one sample in a study of post-analysis software for immune sequencing data. TCRdb re-called the PCR reads with MiXCR, one entry per CDR3 protein. The sample records a few hundred thousand distinct CDR3 sequences, roughly 36% being singletons. The sequencing input was blood. Source of these receptors: a girl aged 5-17 years with multiple sclerosis. Both conserved end residues are part of each CDR3. The D gene is left open where the match is weak. Size is omitted from some rows. Given values are once, few, many or a class for expanded clones.

v_call	clone_size	j_call	d_call	cdr3_nt	cdr3_aa
TRBV12-3/TRBV12-4	.	TRBJ1-5	.	TGTGCCAGCAGTCCCGGAAGAAGTTATAGCAATCAGCCCCAGCATTTT	CASSPGRSYSNQPQHF
TRBV24-1	few	TRBJ1-1	.	TGTGCCACCAGTGATGAGGGCGGCAGCCTGGGTCGGACTGAAGCTTTCTTT	CATSDEGGSLGRTEAFF
TRBV20-1	.	TRBJ2-1	TRBD1	TGCAGTGCAACCAAGACAGGGGCCTACAATGAGCAGTTCTTC	CSATKTGAYNEQFF
TRBV12-3/TRBV12-4	few	TRBJ2-7	.	TGTGCCAGCAGTCCCGGATTCTACGAGCAGTACTTC	CASSPGFYEQYF
TRBV28	few	TRBJ2-3	.	TGTGCCAGCAGTACGCCCGACATCACAGATACGCAGTATTTT	CASSTPDITDTQYF
TRBV4-1	.	TRBJ2-1	.	TGCGCCAGTAAAGGGGGGGTCCTTTACAATGAGCAGTTCTTC	CASKGGVLYNEQFF
TRBV5-1	few	TRBJ1-6	TRBD1	TGCGCCAGCAGCTCAACAGGGGGGTATTCACCCCTCCACTTT	CASSSTGGYSPLHF
TRBV7-2	many	TRBJ2-7	TRBD2	TGTGCCAGCAGCTTTGGGACTAGCTCCTACGAGCAGTACTTC	CASSFGTSSYEQYF
TRBV6-2/TRBV6-3	once	TRBJ1-5	.	TGTGCCAGCAGTCGCAGCCTCAATTGGCAGCCCCAGCATTTT	CASSRSLNWQPQHF
TRBV6-2/TRBV6-3	once	TRBJ2-2	TRBD2	TGTGCCAGCAGACGCTCGGGACTACTAAACACCGGGGAGCTGTTTTTT	CASRRSGLLNTGELFF